The 21 T cell receptor beta chains reported below all come from one sample, sequenced in a study of patients and donors after allogeneic stem cell transplantation. TCRdb reprocessed the RT-PCR reads with MiXCR, giving one entry per CDR3 protein. The sample consists of some 10,000 distinct CDR3 sequences, about 20% of them appearing once. Specimen: blood, either unsorted or a sorted T cell fraction (not recorded which). The receptors were gathered from a human donor who was either an allogeneic HSCT recipient or a stem cell or donor lymphocyte infusion donor (not recorded which). It is not recorded whose cells these are; they may come from a transplant donor.

The chain carries TRBV5-1 and TRBJ2-5; D possibly matches TRBD1 or TRBD2 (5 bases each). Germline V gene lookup returns CDR1 SGHRS and CDR2 YFSETQ. The ends were cut back, 1 base at V and 0 bases at J, with 10 bases in the middle. CDR3 length: 15 residues. CDR3 protein: CASSLSLGDQETQYF. The CDR3 nucleotides are TGCGCCAGCAGCTTGAGCCTGGGGGACCAAGAGACCCAGTACTTC. Based on the CDR3 plus reference TRBV5-1 and TRBJ2-5, the full variable domain is KAGVTQTPRYLIKTRGQQVTLSCSPISGHRSVSWYQQTPGQGLQFLFEYFSETQRNKGNFPGRFSGRQFSNSRSEMNVSTLELGDSALYLCASSLSLGDQETQYFGPGTRLLVL.

This clonotype was picked up a small number of times. One base away lies a much larger clone, so this may be a sequencing read error. The chain joins TRBV7-9 to TRBJ1-5; D ambiguous. The CDR3 is made up of 12 amino acids. V was clipped by 5 bases and J by 1 base, with 3 bases between them. Looked up from germline, CDR1 is SEHNR and CDR2 is FQNEAQ (reference sequence). CDR3 in DNA: TGTGCCAGCAGCCAGAGCAATCAGCCCCAGCATTTT. This sequence encodes CASSQSNQPQHF. The whole variable domain, filled in from reference TRBV7-9 and TRBJ1-5, reads DTGVSQNPRHKITKRGQNVTFRCDPISEHNRLYWYRQTLGQGPEFLTYFQNEAQLEKSRLLSDRFSAERPKGSFSTLEIQRTEQGDSAMYLCASSQSNQPQHFGDGTRLSIL.

In its sample, this clonotype was seen a few times. This chain uses TRBV12-3 or TRBV12-4 with TRBJ2-2, with D possibly being TRBD1 (5 bases). The CDR3 is made up of 14 amino acids. The germline V and J ends were trimmed by 5 bases and 4 bases, with 11 bases remaining between them. The CDR3 sequence is CASSPVGATGELFF. The CDR3 region has the DNA TGTGCCAGCAGTCCCGTAGGGGCCACCGGGGAGCTGTTTTTT.

Many counts were recorded for this clonotype. CDR3 DNA: TGCAGTGCTAGAGGGGGGGGCCTTGGGGCCAACGTCCTGACTTTC. Translation gives CSARGGGLGANVLTF. V and J are TRBV20-1 and TRBJ2-6, with TRBD2 as a possible D gene (7 bases). The germline V gene encodes CDR1 DFQATT and CDR2 SNEGSKA (reference sequence). The CDR3 length is 15 residues. Trimming took 1 base from V and 3 from J, leaving 10 bases between them.

This clonotype has only a few counts. V is TRBV20-1 and J is TRBJ2-1; 9 bases are a match to TRBD2. Germline CDR1 DFQATT, CDR2 SNEGSKA (reference sequence). The CDR3 spans 14 residues. In DNA, the CDR3 is TGCAGCTCAGGGGATAGCGGGGGTTCAAATGAGCAGTTCTTC. Translation: CSSGDSGGSNEQFF.

This clonotype was counted at least ten times. The V gene is TRBV7-2, the J gene TRBJ1-6; TRBD1 might be the D (6 bases). The CDR3 has 16 amino acids. Germline assignment: CDR1 SGHTA and CDR2 FQGNSA. Trimming removed 1 base at V and 6 bases at J, with 13 bases between. CDR3 amino acids: CASSLDRLGANSPLHF. The DNA for the CDR3 is TGTGCCAGCAGCTTAGACCGGCTGGGGGCTAATTCACCCCTCCACTTT. Full variable domain (remainder filled in from reference TRBV7-2 and TRBJ1-6): GAGVSQSPSNKVTEKGKDVELRCDPISGHTALYWYRQSLGQGLEFLIYFQGNSAPDKSGLPSDRFSAERTGGSVSTLTIQRTQQEDSAVYLCASSLDRLGANSPLHFGNGTRLTVT.

The rearrangement joins TRBV15 to TRBJ1-2; D perhaps matches TRBD1 (6 bases). The V end was cut by 1 base, the J end by 1 base, with 10 bases between. This CDR3 is 15 amino acids long. Germline V lookup: CDR1 LNHNV, CDR2 YYDKDF (reference sequence). The CDR3 sequence: CATSRGRTDNYGYTF. In nucleotides, the CDR3 is TGTGCCACCAGCAGAGGGAGGACAGATAACTATGGCTACACCTTC.

On this clonotype: Just one base apart from a much larger clone, this may be a read error. V gene TRBV11-2 combines with J gene TRBJ1-5; D not resolved. Looked up from germline, CDR1 is SGHAT and CDR2 is FQNNGV. This CDR3 is built from 12 residues. This chain's CDR3 is CAGSHSNQPQHF. The CDR3, as DNA: TGTGCCGGCAGCCATAGCAATCAGCCCCAGCATTTT.

With respect to this clonotype: Germline is not matched at one junction end, which may reflect a read error. The gene calls are TRBV2 and TRBJ2-1; possible D gene TRBD2, 7 bases. The CDR3 contains 14 residues. Germline V gene sequence: CDR1 SNHLY, CDR2 FYNNEI. The CDR3: CASGGGRKNNDQFF. The DNA of the CDR3 is TGTGCCAGTGGGGGGGGCAGGAAGAACAATGACCAGTTCTTC.

The CDR3 sequence: CASSETDIATPLHF. The CDR3, as DNA: TGTGCCAGCAGTGAAACCGACATTGCGACACCCCTCCACTTT. The chain uses TRBV6-1 and TRBJ1-6; D unresolved. Germline CDR1 and CDR2: MNHNS and SASEGT. The CDR3 covers 14 residues. Between the trimmed V and J ends, which lost 2 bases and 11 bases, there was a span of 13 bases.

The chain has TRBV6-1 and TRBJ1-2; the D is unclear. Trimming took 2 bases from V and 4 from J, leaving 8 bases between them. This CDR3 comprises 13 residues. Germline lookup yields CDR1 MNHNS and CDR2 SASEGT. CDR3 coding DNA: TGTGCCAGCAGTGAAAGGGCAGCCTATGGCTACACCTTC. Its translation: CASSERAAYGYTF.

There are many counts of this clonotype. This chain connects TRBV12-3 or TRBV12-4 to TRBJ1-2; D might be TRBD1 (6 bases). CDR3 length: 16 amino acids. Between the trimmed V and J ends, which lost 7 bases and 2 bases, there was a span of 20 bases. CDR3 loop: CASTTFTGKNNYGYTF. The CDR3 coding sequence is TGTGCCAGCACCACCTTTACAGGGAAAAACAACTATGGCTACACCTTC.

The J gene is TRBJ1-2, the V gene TRBV2; D possibly corresponds to TRBD1 (5 bases). V lost 5 bases to trimming and J lost 1 base, with 11 bases between them. Germline V gene sequence: CDR1 SNHLY, CDR2 FYNNEI. There are 14 residues in the CDR3. CDR3 residues: CASSKTGDNYGYTF. The CDR3 DNA reads TGTGCCAGCAGTAAGACGGGGGATAACTATGGCTACACCTTC.

This clonotype occurred many times. The chain combines TRBV7-2 with TRBJ1-3, with 9 bases identical to TRBD1. Per the germline V gene, CDR1 is SGHTA and CDR2 is FQGNSA. The V gene end was trimmed by 6 bases and the J gene end by 3 bases; junction bases not matched to a gene: 9. CDR3 size: 16 residues. The chain's CDR3 is CASRSGTGFGGNTIYF. The CDR3 DNA reads as TGTGCCAGCAGGTCCGGGACAGGGTTTGGTGGAAACACCATATATTTT. Full variable domain (remainder filled in from reference TRBV7-2 and TRBJ1-3): GAGVSQSPSNKVTEKGKDVELRCDPISGHTALYWYRQSLGQGLEFLIYFQGNSAPDKSGLPSDRFSAERTGGSVSTLTIQRTQQEDSAVYLCASRSGTGFGGNTIYFGEGSWLTVV.

The sample holds many counts of this clonotype. The chain has TRBV19 and TRBJ1-6, with TRBD1 as a possible D gene (6 bases). V was shortened by 5 bases and J by 7 bases, with 12 bases between the two germline ends. Germline V gene sequence: CDR1 LNHDA, CDR2 SQIVND (reference sequence). This CDR3 spans 14 amino acids. The CDR3 sequence is CASSPDSRNSPLHF. The CDR3, as DNA: TGTGCCAGTAGTCCGGACAGTCGGAATTCACCCCTCCACTTT.

This clonotype was picked up a small number of times. The chain recombines TRBV6-5 with TRBJ1-5, with a weak D call TRBD1 (6 bases). Germline assignment: CDR1 MNHEY and CDR2 SVGAGI. The V gene lost 5 bases and the J gene lost 7 bases, with 12 bases spanning the gap. This CDR3 region has 13 residues. CDR3 coding DNA: TGTGCCAGCAGTACAGGGTTAGAACAGCCCCAGCATTTT. This encodes CASSTGLEQPQHF.

This clonotype was picked up a small number of times. The chain combines TRBV5-1 with TRBJ2-1; 8 bases map to TRBD2. The CDR3 has 14 amino acids. Losses at the gene ends were 6 bases for V and 0 bases for J; bases not matched to a gene: 2. Germline V gene sequence: CDR1 SGHRS, CDR2 YFSETQ. CDR3 nucleotide sequence: TGCGCCAGCAAAGGGACTAGCTCCTACAATGAGCAGTTCTTC. Translating it yields CASKGTSSYNEQFF. Full variable domain (missing parts from reference TRBV5-1 and TRBJ2-1): KAGVTQTPRYLIKTRGQQVTLSCSPISGHRSVSWYQQTPGQGLQFLFEYFSETQRNKGNFPGRFSGRQFSNSRSEMNVSTLELGDSALYLCASKGTSSYNEQFFGPGTRLTVL.

This clonotype was observed a few times. The chain uses TRBV30 and TRBJ1-2, with D hard to call. Germline CDR1 GTSNPN, CDR2 SVGIG (reference sequence). Trimming shortened V by 0 bases and J by 2 bases, and 13 bases separated the two germline ends. The CDR3 sequence is 15 residues long. CDR3 in DNA: TGTGCCTGGAGTGTACGGACCCATTTGAACTATGGCTACACCTTC. Residues: CAWSVRTHLNYGYTF.

The chain carries TRBV12-3 or TRBV12-4 and TRBJ1-2; no definite D call. The CDR3 runs 14 residues. Trimming left V 8 bases short and J 2 bases short, with 15 bases between. The CDR3 region has the DNA TGTGCCAGCGGTAGTTTGGGCTCCAACTATGGCTACACCTTC. Amino acid sequence: CASGSLGSNYGYTF.

This clonotype was seen a few times. This rearrangement joins TRBV2 to TRBJ1-5; D possibly corresponds to TRBD1 (6 bases). From germline, CDR1 is SNHLY and CDR2 FYNNEI. The CDR3 is made up of 15 amino acids. Deletions cut 4 bases from V and 3 bases from J, with 13 bases between. This chain's CDR3 is CASSGRDTVNQPQHF. The CDR3 nucleotides read TGTGCCAGCAGTGGGAGGGACACCGTCAATCAGCCCCAGCATTTT.

The table lists this clonotype with a few counts. The chain is built from TRBV7-2 and TRBJ1-6; 10 bases map to TRBD1. Germline CDR1 and CDR2: SGHTA and FQGNSA. The CDR3 loop spans 15 amino acids. J lost 6 bases, V lost 5 bases, and 4 bases had no gene match. The CDR3 sequence: CASSVDRGLNSPLHF. As DNA, the CDR3 is TGTGCCAGCAGCGTCGACAGGGGGCTTAATTCACCCCTCCACTTT.